The 25 T cell receptor beta chains given below trace back to one sample, sequenced in a study of CD8 T cells in ankylosing spondylitis. Study conclusions and caveats: A motif of several highly homologous TCR beta variants was seen as apparently characteristic of ankylosing spondylitis blood.

TCRdb redid the calling of the 5' RACE reads with MiXCR, one entry per CDR3 protein. The sample comprises 650,000 to 800,000 distinct CDR3 sequences, around 20% of which are singletons, and 19% rests with the top ten. Antigens of these TCRs are unknown. Material: blood, either unsorted or a sorted T cell fraction (not recorded which). All receptors derive from a male donor with ankylosing spondylitis.

The genes are TRBV12-3 or TRBV12-4 and TRBJ1-5, with 9 nucleotides matching TRBD1. This CDR3 contains 15 residues. With 1 base clipped from V and 2 bases from J, the junction kept 0 bases outside the gene matches. The CDR3 reads CASSLDRGRNQPQHF. The CDR3 DNA is TGTGCCAGCAGTTTAGACAGGGGGCGCAATCAGCCCCAGCATTTT.

The rearrangement uses TRBV7-8 and TRBJ1-2, with 8 bases aligning to TRBD1. Germline CDR1 is SGHVS and CDR2 is FQNEAQ. V was clipped by 1 base and J by 0 bases; unmatched bases: 1. The CDR3 totals 15 residues. The CDR3 here is CASSLDRGTNYGYTF. The CDR3 DNA follows: TGTGCCAGCAGCTTAGACAGGGGGACTAACTATGGCTACACCTTC.

V and J are TRBV6-1 and TRBJ2-6; 9 bases line up with TRBD1. In germline, CDR1 is MNHNS, CDR2 SASEGT. The CDR3 length is 14 residues. The J segment lost 4 bases and the V segment lost 8 bases, leaving 3 bases of the junction unmatched. CDR3 amino acids: CASGTGNGANVLTF. The CDR3 DNA reads TGTGCCAGCGGGACAGGGAACGGGGCCAACGTCCTGACTTTC.

The CDR3 nucleotides read TGTGCCACCAGTGATCGGCAGGGTCCGTATAATTCACCCCTCCACTTT. Residues: CATSDRQGPYNSPLHF. The chain carries TRBV24-1 and TRBJ1-6, with D possibly TRBD1 on 5 matching bases. This CDR3 has 16 amino acids. V was pared by 3 bases and J by 4 bases, with 12 bases between. Germline V gene data show CDR1 as KGHDR and CDR2 as SFDVKD.

This clonotype was found a few times. The rearrangement uses TRBV19 and TRBJ2-5, with 7 positions matching TRBD1. The CDR3 covers 14 residues. V was pared by 6 bases and J by 4 bases, with 8 bases of the junction left unmatched. CDR1 and CDR2 from the germline V gene are LNHDA and SQIVND (reference sequence). The CDR3: CASSTTGFSETQYF. The CDR3 region has the DNA TGTGCCAGTAGCACGACAGGGTTCTCAGAGACCCAGTACTTC.

This clonotype was seen a handful of times. The gene calls are TRBV7-9 and TRBJ1-6; a weak D match, TRBD1 (5 bases). In germline, CDR1 is SEHNR, CDR2 FQNEAQ (reference sequence). V dropped 0 bases and J dropped 9 bases, with 15 bases sitting between them. This CDR3 is 16 amino acids long. Here the CDR3 DNA reads TGTGCCAGCAGCTTAGCTCGGGGCCCGGGAGGTTCACCCCTCCACTTT. Translated, it gives CASSLARGPGGSPLHF.

This clonotype was counted only a few times. V usage is TRBV12-3 or TRBV12-4 and J usage is TRBJ1-1; D ambiguous. Trimming took 3 bases from V and 6 from J, leaving 11 bases between them. CDR3 length equals 13 residues. This CDR3 is CASSFSGSPEAFF. In DNA, the CDR3 is TGTGCCAGCAGTTTCTCGGGGAGCCCTGAAGCTTTCTTT.

This clonotype appeared a few times. The J gene is TRBJ2-5, the V gene TRBV6-1; 11 bases match TRBD1. Losses at the gene ends were 3 bases for V and 4 bases for J; bases not matched to a gene: 4. Germline-derived CDR1 and CDR2 are MNHNS and SASEGT. The CDR3 totals 15 residues. CDR3 sequence (DNA): TGTGCCAGCAGTGAGGACAGGGGGCGAATAGAGACCCAGTACTTC. Amino acids: CASSEDRGRIETQYF.

The chain uses TRBV20-1 and TRBJ1-6, with D unresolved. V shed 0 bases and J shed 7 bases, with 7 bases lying between them. This CDR3 contains 13 residues. Germline assignment: CDR1 DFQATT and CDR2 SNEGSKA (reference sequence). CDR3 nucleotide sequence: TGCAGTGCTAGAGATCTGGGAAATTCACCCCTCCACTTT. Translating it yields CSARDLGNSPLHF.

This clonotype was observed at least ten times. The CDR3 reads CASSLREKDEKLFF. The CDR3 nucleotides read TGTGCCAGCAGCTTGAGGGAGAAGGATGAAAAACTGTTTTTT. The chain combines TRBV11-3 with TRBJ1-4; D gene uncertain. CDR1 and CDR2 from the germline V gene are SGHNT and YENEEA. The CDR3 covers 14 residues. V dropped 3 bases and J dropped 6 bases, with 11 bases sitting between them. The whole variable domain, filled in from reference TRBV11-3 and TRBJ1-4, reads EAGVVQSPRYKIIEKKQPVAFWCNPISGHNTLYWYLQNLGQGPELLIRYENEEAVDDSQLPKDRFSAERLKGVDSTLKIQPAELGDSAVYLCASSLREKDEKLFFGSGTQLSVL.

This clonotype was observed a few times. The chain carries TRBV9 and TRBJ2-5, with D hard to call. The CDR3 spans 13 residues. In germline, CDR1 is SGDLS, CDR2 YYNGEE. Trimming pared 0 bases from V and 0 bases from J, leaving 3 bases between. CDR3 sequence (DNA): TGTGCCAGCAGCGTAGGACACCAAGAGACCCAGTACTTC. This gives the protein CASSVGHQETQYF.

This clonotype turned up a few times. The rearrangement uses TRBV5-5 and TRBJ1-6; D call uncertain. CDR3 size: 14 residues. Germline CDR1 SGHKS, CDR2 YYEKEE (reference sequence). Deletions cut 0 bases from V and 10 bases from J, with 11 bases between. CDR3 in DNA: TGTGCCAGCAGCTTGGCAGGTTTGGGGTCACCCCTCCACTTT. This translates into CASSLAGLGSPLHF.

This clonotype was recorded many times. The V call is TRBV7-2, the J call TRBJ1-1; 10 bases agree with TRBD1. The CDR3 sequence is 15 residues long. V shed 3 bases and J 4 bases; nucleotides not matched to a gene: 5. Germline assignment: CDR1 SGHTA and CDR2 FQGNSA. CDR3 sequence: CASSFRQGATTEAFF. CDR3 nucleotide sequence: TGTGCCAGCAGCTTCCGACAGGGGGCGACCACTGAAGCTTTCTTT. Full variable domain (missing parts from reference TRBV7-2 and TRBJ1-1): GAGVSQSPSNKVTEKGKDVELRCDPISGHTALYWYRQSLGQGLEFLIYFQGNSAPDKSGLPSDRFSAERTGGSVSTLTIQRTQQEDSAVYLCASSFRQGATTEAFFGQGTRLTVV.

V is TRBV4-1 and J is TRBJ1-1; 10 nucleotides line up with TRBD1. V shed 3 bases and J 4 bases; nucleotides not matched to a gene: 5. The germline V gene encodes CDR1 MGHRA and CDR2 YSYEKL. The CDR3 covers 15 residues. The CDR3 DNA reads TGCGCCAGCAGCCATGGACAGGGGGGCCGCACTGAAGCTTTCTTT. It encodes CASSHGQGGRTEAFF.

The chain uses TRBV20-1 and TRBJ1-6, with 9 bases lining up with TRBD1. Germline trimming cut 5 bases from V and 8 bases from J; bases unmatched to any gene: 10. The CDR3 is 15 amino acids. Germline CDR1 reads DFQATT; CDR2 reads SNEGSKA (reference sequence). The CDR3 DNA sequence: TGCAGTGCTTGGGGACAGGGAGGTGTGGATTCACCCCTCCACTTT. It translates to CSAWGQGGVDSPLHF.

This clonotype has more than one count but fewer than ten. This chain uses TRBV20-1 with TRBJ1-1; a weak D match, TRBD1 (6 bases). The CDR3 totals 13 residues. Looked up from germline, CDR1 is DFQATT and CDR2 is SNEGSKA (reference sequence). V lost 0 bases to trimming and J lost 6 bases, with 11 bases between them. In DNA form, the CDR3 reads TGCAGTGCTAGAGATACCAGGGGAGCTGAAGCTTTCTTT. It translates to CSARDTRGAEAFF.

The sample holds a few counts of this clonotype. The rearrangement uses TRBV6-6 and TRBJ1-5, with D hard to call. This CDR3 is built from 12 residues. The ends were cut back, 5 bases at V and 10 bases at J, with 12 bases in the middle. Germline assignment: CDR1 MNHNY and CDR2 SVGAGI (reference sequence). The CDR3 sequence is CASSALLGPQHF. In DNA, the CDR3 is TGTGCCAGCAGTGCCTTGTTGGGCCCCCAGCATTTT.

This chain uses TRBV20-1 with TRBJ1-5, with D perhaps matching TRBD1 (6 bases). This CDR3 spans 18 amino acids. V lost 4 bases and J 2 bases, leaving 24 bases between the germline ends. Per germline, CDR1 DFQATT and CDR2 SNEGSKA (reference sequence). The chain's CDR3 is CSATIPGGGYTGNQPQHF. The CDR3 DNA reads TGCAGTGCTACCATCCCAGGTGGGGGCTATACGGGCAATCAGCCCCAGCATTTT.

V and J are TRBV5-1 and TRBJ1-1; D is undetermined. V lost 3 bases, J lost 0 bases, and 6 bases lay in between. The CDR3 loop spans 13 amino acids. Germline V gives CDR1 SGHRS, CDR2 YFSETQ. CDR3: CASSSPMNTEAFF. CDR3 bases: TGCGCCAGCAGCTCACCAATGAACACTGAAGCTTTCTTT.

This clonotype was seen more than once but under ten times. V is TRBV7-9 and J is TRBJ2-3, with 7 bases that match TRBD1. Per germline, CDR1 SEHNR and CDR2 FQNEAQ (reference sequence). The CDR3 consists of 14 residues. V was pared by 3 bases and J by 4 bases, with 4 bases of the junction left unmatched. The CDR3 sequence: CASSFDRAADTQYF. The CDR3 region has the DNA TGTGCCAGCAGCTTCGACAGGGCGGCAGATACGCAGTATTTT.

This chain joins TRBV20-1 and TRBJ2-5; no clear D. Germline V gene sequence: CDR1 DFQATT, CDR2 SNEGSKA (reference sequence). CDR3 length: 13 residues. Trimming removed 1 base from V and 0 bases from J, with 6 bases in between. The CDR3 DNA sequence: TGCAGTGCTAGAGGTGCGCACCAAGAGACCCAGTACTTC. Protein sequence: CSARGAHQETQYF.

This sequence joins TRBV5-6 and TRBJ2-5; D not certain. The CDR3 totals 14 residues. Trimming left V 0 bases short and J 0 bases short, with 6 bases between. Germline V lookup: CDR1 SGHDT, CDR2 YYEEEE. The CDR3 loop reads CASSLDRYQETQYF. CDR3 nucleotides: TGTGCCAGCAGCTTGGACAGATACCAAGAGACCCAGTACTTC.

V gene TRBV7-8 combines with J gene TRBJ2-3; TRBD1 might be the D (6 bases). The V end was cut by 5 bases, the J end by 2 bases, with 11 bases between. Germline loops: CDR1 SGHVS, CDR2 FQNEAQ. The CDR3 runs 14 residues. The CDR3 DNA is TGTGCCAGCAGCGTTAGACAGGACACAGATACGCAGTATTTT. Encoded protein: CASSVRQDTDTQYF. Drawing the rest from reference TRBV7-8 and TRBJ2-3, the complete variable domain is GAGVSQSPRYKVAKRGQDVALRCDPISGHVSLFWYQQALGQGPEFLTYFQNEAQLDKSGLPSDRFFAERPEGSVSTLKIQRTQQEDSAVYLCASSVRQDTDTQYFGPGTRLTVL.

This clonotype has more than one count but fewer than ten. The gene calls are TRBV12-3 or TRBV12-4 and TRBJ1-1; the D is unclear. CDR3 length equals 15 residues. The V gene lost 4 bases and the J gene lost 1 base, with 13 bases spanning the gap. CDR3: CASSSPVYWNTEAFF. The CDR3, as DNA: TGTGCCAGCAGTTCCCCCGTTTACTGGAACACTGAAGCTTTCTTT.

A few counts support this clonotype. The chain recombines TRBV7-2 with TRBJ2-6, with TRBD1 identical over 10 bases. CDR3 size: 17 residues. Trimming cost V 4 bases and J 1 base; bases outside gene matches: 4. Germline V gives CDR1 SGHTA, CDR2 FQGNSA. CDR3 nucleotide sequence: TGTGCCAGCAGCTCCAAGGGACAGGGGTCTGGGGCCAACGTCCTGACTTTC. Its protein is CASSSKGQGSGANVLTF.